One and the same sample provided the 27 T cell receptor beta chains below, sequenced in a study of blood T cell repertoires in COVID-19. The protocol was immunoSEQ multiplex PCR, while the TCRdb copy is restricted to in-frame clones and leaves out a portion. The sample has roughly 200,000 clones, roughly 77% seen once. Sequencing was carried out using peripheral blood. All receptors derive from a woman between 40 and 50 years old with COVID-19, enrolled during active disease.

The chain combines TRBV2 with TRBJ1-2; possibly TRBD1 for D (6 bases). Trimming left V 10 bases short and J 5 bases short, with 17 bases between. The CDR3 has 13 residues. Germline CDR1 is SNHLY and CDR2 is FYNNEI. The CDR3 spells CATGDIRLYGYTF. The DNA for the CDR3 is TGTGCCACCGGGGACATCCGGCTTTATGGCTACACCTTC.

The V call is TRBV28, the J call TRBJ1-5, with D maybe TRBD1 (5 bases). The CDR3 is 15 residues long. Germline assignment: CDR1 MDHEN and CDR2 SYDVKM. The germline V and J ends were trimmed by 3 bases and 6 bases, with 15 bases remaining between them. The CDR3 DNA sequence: TGTGCCAGCAGTTTCAATCAGAGGGGAGGTCAGCCCCAGCATTTT. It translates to CASSFNQRGGQPQHF.

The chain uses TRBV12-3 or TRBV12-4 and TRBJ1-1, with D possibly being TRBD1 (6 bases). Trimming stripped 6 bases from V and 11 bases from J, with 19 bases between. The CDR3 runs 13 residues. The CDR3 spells CASSLGAGPGAFF. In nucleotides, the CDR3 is TGTGCCAGCAGCCTGGGGGCAGGCCCCGGGGCTTTCTTT.

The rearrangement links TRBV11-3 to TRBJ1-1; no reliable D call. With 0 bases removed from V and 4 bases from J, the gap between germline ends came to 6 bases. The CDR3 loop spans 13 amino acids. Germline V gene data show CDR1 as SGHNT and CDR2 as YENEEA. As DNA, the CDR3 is TGTGCCAGCAGCTTAGAAAGAGGCACTGAAGCTTTCTTT. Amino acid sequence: CASSLERGTEAFF. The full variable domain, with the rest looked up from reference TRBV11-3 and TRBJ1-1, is EAGVVQSPRYKIIEKKQPVAFWCNPISGHNTLYWYLQNLGQGPELLIRYENEEAVDDSQLPKDRFSAERLKGVDSTLKIQPAELGDSAVYLCASSLERGTEAFFGQGTRLTVV.

CDR3 protein: CASRRDRRSPLHF. CDR3 bases: TGTGCCAGCAGACGGGACAGAAGATCACCCCTCCACTTT. The chain combines TRBV3-1 (or the pseudogene TRBV3-2) with TRBJ1-6, with 7 bases matching TRBD1. Germline assignment: CDR1 LGHDT and CDR2 YNNKEL (reference sequence). There are 13 residues in the CDR3. Losses at the gene ends were 6 bases for V and 10 bases for J; bases not matched to a gene: 6.

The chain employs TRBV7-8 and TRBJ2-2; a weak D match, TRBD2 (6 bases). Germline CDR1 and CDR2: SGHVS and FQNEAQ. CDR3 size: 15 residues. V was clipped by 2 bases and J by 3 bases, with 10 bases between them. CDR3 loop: CASSLMGGDTGELFF. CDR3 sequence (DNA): TGTGCCAGCAGCTTAATGGGAGGAGACACCGGGGAGCTGTTTTTT.

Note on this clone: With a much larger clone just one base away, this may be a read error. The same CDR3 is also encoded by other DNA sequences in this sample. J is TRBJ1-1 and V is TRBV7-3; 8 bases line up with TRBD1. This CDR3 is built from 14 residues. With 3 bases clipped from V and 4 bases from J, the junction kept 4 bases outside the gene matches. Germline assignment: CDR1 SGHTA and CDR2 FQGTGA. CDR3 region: CASSLNRGSTEAFF. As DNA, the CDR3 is TGTGCCAGCAGCTTGAACAGGGGGAGCACTGAAGCTTTCTTT. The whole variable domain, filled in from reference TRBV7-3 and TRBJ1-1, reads GAGVSQTPSNKVTEKGKYVELRCDPISGHTALYWYRQSLGQGPEFLIYFQGTGAADDSGLPNDRFFAVRPEGSVSTLKIQRTERGDSAVYLCASSLNRGSTEAFFGQGTRLTVV.

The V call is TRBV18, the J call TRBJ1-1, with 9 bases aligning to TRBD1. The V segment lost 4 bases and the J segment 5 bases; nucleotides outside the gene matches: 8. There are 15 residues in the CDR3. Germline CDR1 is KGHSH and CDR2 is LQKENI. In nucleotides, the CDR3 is TGTGCCAGCTCACAATCGCGACAGGGGGAAACTGAAGCTTTCTTT. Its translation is CASSQSRQGETEAFF.

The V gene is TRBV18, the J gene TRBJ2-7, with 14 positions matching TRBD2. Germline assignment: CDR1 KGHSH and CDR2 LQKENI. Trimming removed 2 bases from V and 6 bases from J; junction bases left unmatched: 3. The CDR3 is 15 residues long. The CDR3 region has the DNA TGTGCCAGCTCACCAACCGGGACTAGCGGGAGCGAGCAGTACTTC. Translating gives CASSPTGTSGSEQYF.

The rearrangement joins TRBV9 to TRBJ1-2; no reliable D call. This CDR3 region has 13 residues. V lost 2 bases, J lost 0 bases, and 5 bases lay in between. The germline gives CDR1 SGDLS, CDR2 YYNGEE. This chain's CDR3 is CASSVTSNYGYTF. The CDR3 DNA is TGTGCCAGCAGCGTGACTTCTAACTATGGCTACACCTTC.

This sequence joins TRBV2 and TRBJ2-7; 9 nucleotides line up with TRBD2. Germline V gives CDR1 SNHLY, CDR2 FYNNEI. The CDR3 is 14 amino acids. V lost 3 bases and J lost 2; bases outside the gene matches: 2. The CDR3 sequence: CASSDSGGPYEQYF. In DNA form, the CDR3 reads TGTGCCAGCAGTGATAGCGGGGGACCCTACGAGCAGTACTTC.

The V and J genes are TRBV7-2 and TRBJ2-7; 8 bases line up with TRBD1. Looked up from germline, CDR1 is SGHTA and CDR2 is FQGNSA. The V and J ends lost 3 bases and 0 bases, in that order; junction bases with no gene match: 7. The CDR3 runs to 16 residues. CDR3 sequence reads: CASSFRTGRSSYEQYF. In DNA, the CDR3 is TGTGCCAGCAGCTTCCGGACAGGGAGGAGCTCCTACGAGCAGTACTTC.

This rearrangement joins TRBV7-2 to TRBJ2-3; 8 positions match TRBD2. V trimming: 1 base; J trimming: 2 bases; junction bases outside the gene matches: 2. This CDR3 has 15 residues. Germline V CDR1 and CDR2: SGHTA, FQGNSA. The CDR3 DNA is TGTGCCAGCAGCTTAGTCGGGGGGGCCACAGATACGCAGTATTTT. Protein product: CASSLVGGATDTQYF.

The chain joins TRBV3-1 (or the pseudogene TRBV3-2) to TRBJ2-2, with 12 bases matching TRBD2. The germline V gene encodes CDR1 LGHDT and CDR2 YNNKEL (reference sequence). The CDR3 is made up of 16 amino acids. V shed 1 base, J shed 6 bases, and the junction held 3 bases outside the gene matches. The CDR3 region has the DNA TGTGCCAGCAGCCAAGCAACTAGCGGGAGGCCCGGGGAGCTGTTTTTT. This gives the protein CASSQATSGRPGELFF.

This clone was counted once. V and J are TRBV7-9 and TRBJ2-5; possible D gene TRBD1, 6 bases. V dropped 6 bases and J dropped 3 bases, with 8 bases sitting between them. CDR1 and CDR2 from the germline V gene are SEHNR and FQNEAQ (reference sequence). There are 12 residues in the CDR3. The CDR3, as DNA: TGTGCCAGCAGTCGACAGGAAGAGACCCAGTACTTC. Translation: CASSRQEETQYF.

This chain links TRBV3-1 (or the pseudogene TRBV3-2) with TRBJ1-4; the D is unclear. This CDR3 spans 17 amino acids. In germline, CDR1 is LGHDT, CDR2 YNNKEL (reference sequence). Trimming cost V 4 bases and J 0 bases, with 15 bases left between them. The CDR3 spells CASSRSSARTTNEKLFF. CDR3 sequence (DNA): TGTGCCAGCAGCCGGTCGTCCGCGCGAACAACTAATGAAAAACTGTTTTTT.

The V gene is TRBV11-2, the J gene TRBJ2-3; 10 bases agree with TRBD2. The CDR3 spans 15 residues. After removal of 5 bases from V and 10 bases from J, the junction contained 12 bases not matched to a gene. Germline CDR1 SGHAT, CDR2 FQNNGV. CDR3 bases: TGTGCCAGCAGCCCCGTGCGAGCGGGGGGGCTCGCGCAGTATTTT. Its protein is CASSPVRAGGLAQYF.

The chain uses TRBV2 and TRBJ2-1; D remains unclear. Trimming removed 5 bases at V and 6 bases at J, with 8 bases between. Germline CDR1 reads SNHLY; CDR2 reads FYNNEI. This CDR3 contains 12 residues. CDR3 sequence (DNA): TGTGCCAGCAGTCTGGTAGCCAATGAGCAGTTCTTC. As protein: CASSLVANEQFF.

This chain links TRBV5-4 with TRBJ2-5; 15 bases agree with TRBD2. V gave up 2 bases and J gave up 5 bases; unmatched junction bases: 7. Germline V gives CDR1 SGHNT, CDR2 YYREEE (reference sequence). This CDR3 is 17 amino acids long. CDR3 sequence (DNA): TGTGCCAGCAGCTTCCCCGGACTAGCGGGGGGGCGGGAGACCCAGTACTTC. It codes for CASSFPGLAGGRETQYF.

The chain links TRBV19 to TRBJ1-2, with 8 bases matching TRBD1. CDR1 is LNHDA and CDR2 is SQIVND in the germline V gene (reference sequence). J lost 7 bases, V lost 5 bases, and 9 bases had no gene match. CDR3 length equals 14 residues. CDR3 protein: CASSEDRDVGGYTF. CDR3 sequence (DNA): TGTGCCAGTAGTGAGGACAGGGATGTCGGTGGCTACACCTTC.

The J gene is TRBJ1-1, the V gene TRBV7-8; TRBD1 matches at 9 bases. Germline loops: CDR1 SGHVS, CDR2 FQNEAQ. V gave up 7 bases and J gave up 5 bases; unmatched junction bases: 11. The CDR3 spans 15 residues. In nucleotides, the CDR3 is TGTGCCAGCAATTCGAACAGGGGGCGAGGGACTGAAGCTTTCTTT. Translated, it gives CASNSNRGRGTEAFF.

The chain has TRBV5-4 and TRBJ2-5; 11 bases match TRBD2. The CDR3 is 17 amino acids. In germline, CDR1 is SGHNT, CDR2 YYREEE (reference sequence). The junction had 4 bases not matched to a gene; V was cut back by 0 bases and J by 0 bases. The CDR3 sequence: CASSLGLAGGHQETQYF. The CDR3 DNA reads TGTGCCAGCAGCTTGGGTCTAGCGGGAGGCCACCAAGAGACCCAGTACTTC.

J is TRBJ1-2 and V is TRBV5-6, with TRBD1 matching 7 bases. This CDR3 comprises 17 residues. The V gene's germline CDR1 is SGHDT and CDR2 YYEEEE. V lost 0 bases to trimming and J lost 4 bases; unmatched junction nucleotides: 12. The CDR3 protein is CASSLAVTGDWSYGYTF. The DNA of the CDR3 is TGTGCCAGCAGCTTGGCGGTCACAGGGGATTGGAGCTATGGCTACACCTTC.

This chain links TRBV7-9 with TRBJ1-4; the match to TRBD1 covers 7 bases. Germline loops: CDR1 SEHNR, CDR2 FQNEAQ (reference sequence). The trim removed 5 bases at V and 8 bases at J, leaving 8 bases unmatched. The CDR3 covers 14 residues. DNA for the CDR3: TGTGCCAGCAGCAAGACAGGGAAGGGGGAAAAACTGTTTTTT. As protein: CASSKTGKGEKLFF.

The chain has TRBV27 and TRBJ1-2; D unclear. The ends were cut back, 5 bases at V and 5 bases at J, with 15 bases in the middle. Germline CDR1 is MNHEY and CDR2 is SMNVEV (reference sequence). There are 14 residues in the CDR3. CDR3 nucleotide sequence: TGTGCCAGCAGTCCACTATCACCTAGGTATGGCTACACCTTC. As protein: CASSPLSPRYGYTF.

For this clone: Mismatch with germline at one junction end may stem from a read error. In nucleotides, the CDR3 is TGTGCCAGCAGCTACTCCTACAGGGGGAACACTGAAGCTTTCTTT. Translating it yields CASSYSYRGNTEAFF. The J gene is TRBJ1-1, the V gene TRBV6-5; 7 positions agree with TRBD1. Germline CDR1 MNHEY, CDR2 SVGAGI. The CDR3 length is 15 residues.

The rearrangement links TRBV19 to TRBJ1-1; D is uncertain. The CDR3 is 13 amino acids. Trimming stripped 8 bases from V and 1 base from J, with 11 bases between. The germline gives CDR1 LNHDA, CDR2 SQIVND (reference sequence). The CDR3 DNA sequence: TGTGCCAGTTGTCACTTCTCGAACACTGAAGCTTTCTTT. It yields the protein CASCHFSNTEAFF.